Sequencing of this T cell receptor beta chain was carried out in a study of cytotoxic CD8 clonotypes in ibrutinib-treated CLL. Study overall: The study included 11 to 12 relapsed/refractory and about 16 treatment-naive patients; roughly 17 had IGHV unmutated disease. Study observations and caveats: Public clonotypes, found uncommonly, either contracted or stayed stable on treatment.

Germline V CDR1 and CDR2: SGHTA, FQGNSA. Trimming removed 3 bases at V and 4 bases at J, with 6 bases between. The CDR3 totals 12 residues. This clone has only one observation. Its antigen is currently unknown. Using immunoSEQ multiplex PCR, the repertoire was profiled, and TCRdb retains in-frame clones only, with some absent. The sample consists of roughly 200,000 clones, over 65% of them appearing once. The rearrangement links TRBV7-2 to TRBJ1-2; D is unresolved. This sample comprised PBMCs, obtained after 12 months of ibrutinib treatment. The clonotype comes from a human donor with chronic lymphocytic leukemia. The CDR3 sequence is CASSLGTYGYTF. CDR3 DNA sequence: TGTGCCAGCAGCTTGGGTACCTATGGCTACACCTTC.